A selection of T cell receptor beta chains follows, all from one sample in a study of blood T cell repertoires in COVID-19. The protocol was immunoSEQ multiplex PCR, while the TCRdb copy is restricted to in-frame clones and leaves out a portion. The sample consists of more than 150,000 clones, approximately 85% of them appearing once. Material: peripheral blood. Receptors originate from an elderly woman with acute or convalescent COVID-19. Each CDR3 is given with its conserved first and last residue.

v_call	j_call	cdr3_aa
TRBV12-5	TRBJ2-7	CASGLGTGNAF
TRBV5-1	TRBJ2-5	CASSMGGTSVTETQYF
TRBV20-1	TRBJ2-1	CSASLASDEQFF
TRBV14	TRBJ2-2	CASSQWGGNTGELFF
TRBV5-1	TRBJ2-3	CASSLEQGSVDTQYF
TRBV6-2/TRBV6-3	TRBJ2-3	CASIPAGQNTDTQYF
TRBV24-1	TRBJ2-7	CATSDSRVYEQYF
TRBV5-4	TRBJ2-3	CASSFSGTGGLDTQYF
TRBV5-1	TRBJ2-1	CASSYNDNEQFF
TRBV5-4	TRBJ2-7	CASSLGQNPYEQYF
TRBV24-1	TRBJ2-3	CATSGGDAISTDTQYF
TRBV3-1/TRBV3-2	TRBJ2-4	CASSQLDRAKNIQYF
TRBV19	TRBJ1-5	CASSMGWRAKGGNQPQHF
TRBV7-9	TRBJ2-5	CASSLRTRAQETQYF
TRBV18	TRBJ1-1	CASSQVGANTEAFF
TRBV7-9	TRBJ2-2	CASSLRRPTGELFF
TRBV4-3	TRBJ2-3	CASSQRSTDTQYF
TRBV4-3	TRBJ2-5	CASSQDFAGRETQYF
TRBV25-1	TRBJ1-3	CASSAGNDRLSGNTIYF
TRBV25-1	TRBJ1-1	CASSERRQGGTEAFF
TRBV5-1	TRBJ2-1	CASSWRASNNEQFF
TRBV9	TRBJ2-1	CASALAGDGPNEQFF
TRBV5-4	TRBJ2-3	CASSLIRGGADTQYF
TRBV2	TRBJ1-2	CASSAREYGYTF
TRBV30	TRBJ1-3	CAYGTLEGNTIYF
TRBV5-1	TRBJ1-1	CASSLELTGLFGAFF
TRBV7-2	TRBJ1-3	CASSLGRLSSGNTIYF
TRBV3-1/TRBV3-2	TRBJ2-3	CASAGGDTQYF
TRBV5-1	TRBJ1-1	CASSPGGMITEAFF
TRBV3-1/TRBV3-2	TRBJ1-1	CASRYGQGGLGTEAFF
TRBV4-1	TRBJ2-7	CASSQAGLASHEQYF
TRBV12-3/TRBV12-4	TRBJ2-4	CASSLDRENIQYF
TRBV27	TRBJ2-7	CASRGTGTGSGEQYF
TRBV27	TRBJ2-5	CASSKMTGRETQYF
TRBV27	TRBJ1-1	CASSLHPGYTEAFF
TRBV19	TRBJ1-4	CASSVSQSTNEKLFF
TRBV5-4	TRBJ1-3	CASSLDVGPAGNTIYF
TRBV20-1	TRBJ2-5	CSASRGDRGLRETQYF
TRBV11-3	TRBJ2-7	CASSLVVLF
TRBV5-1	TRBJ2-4	CASSTAGVKNIQYF
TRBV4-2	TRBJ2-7	CASSQAQQTSYEQYF
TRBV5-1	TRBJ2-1	CASSLWDLAGVTFNEQFF
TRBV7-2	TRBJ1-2	CASSLFSDSGYTF
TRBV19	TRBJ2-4	CASSSDRVGAKNIQYF
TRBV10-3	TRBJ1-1	CAISGAGDQAFF